The 24 T cell receptor beta chains listed next were all sequenced from one sample in a study of post-analysis software for immune sequencing data. General study points: TRBV5-6, TRBV5-1 and TRBV20-1 belonged to a set of roughly 5 TRBV segments that were more frequent in patients than controls.

Antigens for these TCRs are unknown. TCR beta cDNA libraries included unique molecular identifiers. TCRdb reprocessed the PCR reads via MiXCR and lists one record per CDR3 protein. The table lists about 190,000 distinct CDR3 sequences, approximately 28% of them singletons. The sample taken for sequencing was blood. These TCRs come from a girl aged 2-17 years with multiple sclerosis.

This clonotype was counted a few times. A read error may be the cause here, since a much bigger clone is one base away. The rearrangement joins TRBV15 to TRBJ2-4, with 12 bases lining up with TRBD2. The V and J ends lost 0 bases and 13 bases, in that order; junction bases with no gene match: 13. The CDR3 has 17 residues. CDR1 is LNHNV, CDR2 YYDKDF, per germline (reference sequence). CDR3 loop: CATSRDRLAGARNEQYF. As DNA, the CDR3 is TGTGCCACCAGCAGAGATCGACTAGCGGGAGCAAGGAATGAGCAGTACTTC.

This clonotype has at least ten counts. The V gene is TRBV20-1, the J gene TRBJ1-2; a possible D gene is TRBD1 (6 bases). The germline V gene encodes CDR1 DFQATT and CDR2 SNEGSKA (reference sequence). V lost 3 bases and J 7 bases, leaving 15 bases between the germline ends. There are 13 residues in the CDR3. CDR3 region: CSASHPGEAGYTF. In DNA, the CDR3 is TGCAGTGCTAGCCATCCAGGGGAAGCTGGCTACACCTTC.

This clonotype has ten or more counts. Here the CDR3 reads CASSLAGMRTEAFF. As DNA, the CDR3 is TGTGCCAGCAGCTTGGCCGGGATGCGCACTGAAGCTTTCTTT. The chain employs TRBV5-5 and TRBJ1-1; no clear D gene. The CDR3 contains 14 residues. V lost 0 bases and J 4 bases, leaving 10 bases between the germline ends. The V gene's germline CDR1 is SGHKS and CDR2 YYEKEE (reference sequence).

This clonotype was picked up a small number of times. This CDR3 is CSVESGMGTNTEAFF. CDR3 in DNA: TGCAGCGTTGAGTCCGGTATGGGGACGAACACTGAAGCTTTCTTT. V usage is TRBV29-1 and J usage is TRBJ1-1; maybe TRBD1 (5 bases). V shed 3 bases and J shed 1 base, with 15 bases lying between them. The CDR3 sequence is 15 residues long. CDR1 is SQVTM and CDR2 is ANQGSEA in the germline V gene.

The chain employs TRBV5-1 and TRBJ2-2, with D unclear. The germline CDR1 and CDR2 sequences are SGHRS and YFSETQ. V was trimmed by 0 bases and J by 6 bases, leaving 12 bases between them. CDR3 size: 15 residues. CDR3 sequence reads: CASSLGVKVAGELFF. Written as DNA, the CDR3 is TGCGCCAGCAGCTTGGGCGTCAAGGTTGCCGGGGAGCTGTTTTTT.

This clonotype was detected only a few times. This may stem from a read error, because a much larger clone lies one nucleotide away. The chain joins TRBV20-1 to TRBJ2-5; 8 bases fit TRBD2. The germline gives CDR1 DFQATT, CDR2 SNEGSKA (reference sequence). CDR3 size: 16 residues. V shed 0 bases and J 2 bases; nucleotides not matched to a gene: 8. The CDR3 is CSARECGAGAQETQYF. The CDR3 bases are TGCAGTGCTAGAGAGTGCGGAGCGGGGGCTCAAGAGACCCAGTACTTC.

The V call is TRBV24-1, the J call TRBJ1-5, with D maybe TRBD1 (5 bases). The ends were cut back, 9 bases at V and 4 bases at J, with 12 bases in the middle. Germline assignment: CDR1 KGHDR and CDR2 SFDVKD. This CDR3 region has 13 residues. DNA for the CDR3: TGTGCCACCGGGGACGGTAAGAATCAGCCCCAGCATTTT. This codes for CATGDGKNQPQHF.

This clonotype was recorded at least ten times. The J gene is TRBJ2-1, the V gene TRBV29-1; D is ambiguous. V was pared by 0 bases and J by 3 bases, with 15 bases between. The CDR3 has 16 residues. In germline, CDR1 is SQVTM, CDR2 ANQGSEA. CDR3 sequence (DNA): TGCAGCGTTGAAGAAAGGGATCGGGCTAACTACAATGAGCAGTTCTTC. Its protein is CSVEERDRANYNEQFF.

The V gene is TRBV11-2, the J gene TRBJ2-7, with TRBD2 as a possible D gene (5 bases). V was pared by 5 bases and J by 1 base, with 15 bases between. The CDR3 sequence is 15 residues long. CDR1 and CDR2 (germline): SGHAT, FQNNGV. CDR3 loop: CASSRGSVGSYEQYF. CDR3 sequence (DNA): TGTGCCAGCAGCCGGGGATCCGTGGGTTCCTACGAGCAGTACTTC.

The rearrangement joins TRBV2 to TRBJ1-2; no firm D call. Trimming removed 4 bases from V and 5 bases from J, with 14 bases in between. The length of the CDR3 is 14 residues. Germline V lookup: CDR1 SNHLY, CDR2 FYNNEI. DNA for the CDR3: TGTGCCAGCAGTGCTACGGCGACCCCGTATGGCTACACCTTC. Its translation: CASSATATPYGYTF.

With regard to this clonotype: A much larger clone differs by one base, so this may be a read error. V gene TRBV10-3 combines with J gene TRBJ2-7; D possibly corresponds to TRBD1 (6 bases). The germline V gene encodes CDR1 ENHRY and CDR2 SYGVKD. The CDR3 is made up of 12 amino acids. CDR3 nucleotide sequence: TGTGCCATCGGTGAGGGGGCCTACGAGCAGTACTTC. Translation gives CAIGEGAYEQYF.

This clonotype has ten or more counts. The chain has TRBV20-1 and TRBJ2-1; TRBD1 is a possible D gene (7 bases). Germline CDR1 DFQATT, CDR2 SNEGSKA (reference sequence). V dropped 3 bases and J dropped 4 bases, with 16 bases sitting between them. The CDR3 runs 15 residues. Written as DNA, the CDR3 is TGCAGTGCTAGCCCCCCCAGGGGGGCTTACAATGAGCAGTTCTTC. It is translated as CSASPPRGAYNEQFF.

With regard to this clonotype: A much larger clone lies a single base off, so this may be a read error. V gene TRBV29-1 combines with J gene TRBJ2-1, with 9 bases fitting TRBD1. The DNA end is more similar to TRBJ2-7, so the J call may be wrong. CDR3 length: 15 amino acids. The germline CDR1 and CDR2 sequences are SQVTM and ANQGSEA. CDR3 DNA: TGCAGCGTAGGCCATGGACAGGGGTCCTACAATGAGCAGTACTTC. It translates to CSVGHGQGSYNEQYF.

This clonotype has at least ten counts. A much larger clone lies a single base off, so this may be a read error. The J gene is TRBJ1-2, the V gene TRBV28; no definite D call. Germline CDR1 MDHEN, CDR2 SYDVKM. CDR3 length: 12 amino acids. The CDR3 protein is CANSFHSDGYTF. CDR3 in DNA: TGTGCCAACAGTTTTCACAGCGATGGCTACACCTTC.

This clonotype was counted many times. The rearrangement links TRBV6-5 to TRBJ1-4; TRBD1 is a possible D gene (5 bases). The V gene's germline CDR1 is MNHEY and CDR2 SVGAGI. V gave up 2 bases and J gave up 5 bases, with 9 bases separating them. The CDR3 has 14 residues. The CDR3: CASSYGGENEKLFF. CDR3 bases: TGTGCCAGCAGTTACGGGGGGGAGAATGAAAAACTGTTTTTT.

This clonotype has more than one count but fewer than ten. J is TRBJ2-2 and V is TRBV7-2; 7 nucleotides align to TRBD1. The length of the CDR3 is 16 residues. J gave up 1 base and V 1 base, and 3 bases lay outside the gene matches. The germline CDR1 and CDR2 sequences are SGHTA and FQGNSA. The CDR3 spells CASSLVAGGNTGELFF. The CDR3 DNA sequence: TGTGCCAGCAGCTTAGTGGCAGGGGGGAACACCGGGGAGCTGTTTTTT.

This clonotype was detected ten times or more. The CDR3 DNA follows: TGTGCCAGCAGCCCCGCAGGTAGTGGGGCCAAAAACATTCAGTACTTC. Translated, it gives CASSPAGSGAKNIQYF. The genes are TRBV7-2 and TRBJ2-4, with no clear D. This CDR3 spans 16 amino acids. Trimming took 5 bases from V and 1 from J, leaving 15 bases between them. Germline CDR1 and CDR2: SGHTA and FQGNSA. The full variable domain, its missing parts supplied by reference TRBV7-2 and TRBJ2-4, is GAGVSQSPSNKVTEKGKDVELRCDPISGHTALYWYRQSLGQGLEFLIYFQGNSAPDKSGLPSDRFSAERTGGSVSTLTIQRTQQEDSAVYLCASSPAGSGAKNIQYFGAGTRLSVL.

This clonotype has ten or more counts. J is TRBJ2-3 and V is TRBV3-1, with D maybe TRBD2 (6 bases). V shed 3 bases and J shed 2 bases, with 9 bases lying between them. Germline V gene sequence: CDR1 LGHDT, CDR2 YNNKEL (reference sequence). The CDR3 is 14 residues long. CDR3 DNA: TGTGCCAGCAGCCACAGCGGGTCCACAGATACGCAGTATTTT. This codes for CASSHSGSTDTQYF.

This clonotype appeared many times. V is TRBV7-3 and J is TRBJ1-6, with D tentatively TRBD1 (6 bases). Trimming took off 8 bases at V and 9 bases at J, with 11 bases between the two ends. CDR1 and CDR2 from the germline V gene are SGHTA and FQGTGA. The CDR3 sequence is 12 residues long. The CDR3 region has the DNA TGTGCCAGCGGGGACAAGAGTTCACCCCTCCACTTT. Protein: CASGDKSSPLHF.

This clonotype was observed many times. J is TRBJ2-6 and V is TRBV5-1; D is tentatively TRBD1 or TRBD2 (6 bases each). Trimming stripped 2 bases from V and 2 bases from J, with 11 bases between. CDR3 length: 16 residues. Germline V lookup: CDR1 SGHRS, CDR2 YFSETQ. Here the CDR3 reads CASSFGGGTGANVLTF. DNA for the CDR3: TGCGCCAGCAGCTTCGGAGGGGGAACTGGGGCCAACGTCCTGACTTTC.

This clonotype has just a few counts. The rearrangement links TRBV2 to TRBJ1-2; no clear D. The germline V gene encodes CDR1 SNHLY and CDR2 FYNNEI. Deletions cut 11 bases from V and 8 bases from J, with 12 bases between. The CDR3 extends over 10 amino acids. The CDR3 spells CASAVRGYTF. The CDR3 DNA reads as TGTGCCTCAGCGGTCAGGGGCTACACCTTC.

The rearrangement uses TRBV7-6 and TRBJ1-1; 7 bases map to TRBD1. CDR1 is SGHVS, CDR2 FNYEAQ, per germline. CDR3 length: 15 amino acids. The J segment lost 7 bases and the V segment lost 5 bases, leaving 13 bases of the junction unmatched. CDR3 sequence: CASSLTVGGWSEAFF. CDR3 nucleotides: TGTGCCAGCAGCCTCACGGTAGGGGGCTGGAGTGAAGCTTTCTTT.

This clonotype appeared a few times. V usage is TRBV12-3 or TRBV12-4 and J usage is TRBJ2-1; D not certain. Trimming removed 3 bases at V and 6 bases at J, with 9 bases between. The CDR3 extends over 13 amino acids. The CDR3 DNA reads TGTGCCAGCAGTTTTGGTTATGCCAATGAGCAGTTCTTC. Translating gives CASSFGYANEQFF.

The V gene is TRBV7-9, the J gene TRBJ2-5; maybe TRBD1 (5 bases). CDR1 is SEHNR, CDR2 FQNEAQ, per germline (reference sequence). Trimming removed 9 bases from V and 2 bases from J, with 22 bases in between. The CDR3 sequence is 16 residues long. The CDR3 reads CASSPGAGNLQETQYF. The CDR3, as DNA: TGTGCCAGTAGTCCTGGGGCAGGGAACTTACAAGAGACCCAGTACTTC.